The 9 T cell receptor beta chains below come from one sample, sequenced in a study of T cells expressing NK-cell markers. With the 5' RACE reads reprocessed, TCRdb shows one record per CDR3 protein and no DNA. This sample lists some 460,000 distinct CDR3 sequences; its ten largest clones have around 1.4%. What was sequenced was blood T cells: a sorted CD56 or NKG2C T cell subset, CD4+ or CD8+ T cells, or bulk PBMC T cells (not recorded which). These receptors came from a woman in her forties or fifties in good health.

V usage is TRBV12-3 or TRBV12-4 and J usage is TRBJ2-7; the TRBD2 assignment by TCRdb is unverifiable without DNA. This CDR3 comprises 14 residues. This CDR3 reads CASSPGTSNYEQYF.

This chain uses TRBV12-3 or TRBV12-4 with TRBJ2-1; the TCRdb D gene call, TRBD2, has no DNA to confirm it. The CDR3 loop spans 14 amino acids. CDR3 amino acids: CASSLVASGGGQFF.

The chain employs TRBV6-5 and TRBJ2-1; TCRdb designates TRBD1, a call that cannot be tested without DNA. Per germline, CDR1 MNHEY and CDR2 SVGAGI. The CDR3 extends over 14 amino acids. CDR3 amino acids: CATYRDRTNNEQFF.

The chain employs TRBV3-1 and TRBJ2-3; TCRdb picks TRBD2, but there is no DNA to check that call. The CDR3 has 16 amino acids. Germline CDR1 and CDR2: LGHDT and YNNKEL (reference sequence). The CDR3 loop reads CASSQDAVAGRDTQYF.

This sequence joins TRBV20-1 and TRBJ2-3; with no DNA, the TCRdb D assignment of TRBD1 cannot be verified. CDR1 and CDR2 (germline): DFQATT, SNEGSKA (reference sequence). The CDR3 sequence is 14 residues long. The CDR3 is CSAFRTGKGDTQYF.

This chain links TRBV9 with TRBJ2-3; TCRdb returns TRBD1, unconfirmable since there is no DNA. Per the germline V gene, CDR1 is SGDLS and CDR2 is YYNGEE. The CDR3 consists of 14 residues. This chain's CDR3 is CASSVPGGGDTQYF.

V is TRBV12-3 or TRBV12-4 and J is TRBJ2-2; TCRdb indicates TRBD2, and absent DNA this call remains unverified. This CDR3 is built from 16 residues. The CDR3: CASGTSGRQNTGELFF.

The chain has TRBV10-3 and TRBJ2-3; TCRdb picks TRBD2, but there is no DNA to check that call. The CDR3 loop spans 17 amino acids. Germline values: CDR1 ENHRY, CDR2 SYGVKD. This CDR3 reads CAISSLAGSGGTDTQYF.

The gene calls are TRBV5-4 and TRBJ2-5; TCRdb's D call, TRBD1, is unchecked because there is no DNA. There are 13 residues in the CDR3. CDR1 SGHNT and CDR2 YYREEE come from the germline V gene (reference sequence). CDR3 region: CASSLGQGKTQYF.